This TCR beta chain was recovered during a study of regulatory dendritic cells for organ transplantation. General study findings and limits: Mature dendritic cells appeared to drive more memory CD8+ clonal expansion than regulatory ones. Between individuals, the alloreactive memory CD8+ T cell pool differed considerably. Naive T cells showed high diversity, memory cells less, memory CD8+ least.

Memory T cells were CD45RO+, naive were CD45RA+, sorted by FACS. Worth noting for this clone: Its antigen is currently unknown.

Sequencing used immunoSEQ multiplex PCR; TCRdb keeps in-frame clones, though not all of them. The table includes tens of thousands of clones, about 79% detected once. The specimen was memory CD4+ T cells from blood. The subset: CD45RO+ memory T cells. The TCR was taken from a human donor in good health.

Written as DNA, the CDR3 is TGTGCCACCAGCAGAGATTCGGGACAAGCCAATGAGCAGTTCTTC. Protein sequence: CATSRDSGQANEQFF. The rearrangement uses TRBV15 and TRBJ2-1; a weak D match, TRBD1 (6 bases). Looked up from germline, CDR1 is LNHNV and CDR2 is YYDKDF (reference sequence). Trimming removed 0 bases at V and 6 bases at J, with 12 bases between. The CDR3 totals 15 residues.